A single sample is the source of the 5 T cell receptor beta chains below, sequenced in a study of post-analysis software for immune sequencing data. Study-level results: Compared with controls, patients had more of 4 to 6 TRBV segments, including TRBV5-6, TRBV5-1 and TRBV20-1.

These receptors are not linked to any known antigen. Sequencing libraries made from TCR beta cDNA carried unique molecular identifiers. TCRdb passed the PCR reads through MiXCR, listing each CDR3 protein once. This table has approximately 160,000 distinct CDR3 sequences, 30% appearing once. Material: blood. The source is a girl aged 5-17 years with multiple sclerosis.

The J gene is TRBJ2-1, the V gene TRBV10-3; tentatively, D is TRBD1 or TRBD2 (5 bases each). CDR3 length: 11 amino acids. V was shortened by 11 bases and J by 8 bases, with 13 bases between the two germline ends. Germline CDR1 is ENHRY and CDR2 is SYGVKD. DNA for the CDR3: TGTGCCTCCCTGAGGGACGATGAGCAGTTCTTC. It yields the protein CASLRDDEQFF.

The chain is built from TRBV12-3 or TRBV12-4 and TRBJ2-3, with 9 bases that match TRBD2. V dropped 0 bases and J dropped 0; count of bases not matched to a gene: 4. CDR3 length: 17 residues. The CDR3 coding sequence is TGTGCCAGCAGTTTAGCCCTAGCGGGATTTAGCACAGATACGCAGTATTTT. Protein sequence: CASSLALAGFSTDTQYF.

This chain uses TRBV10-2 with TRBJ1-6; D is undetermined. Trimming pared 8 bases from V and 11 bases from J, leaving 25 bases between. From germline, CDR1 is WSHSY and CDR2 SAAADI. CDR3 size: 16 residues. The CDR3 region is CASGLGGPSGGPPLHF. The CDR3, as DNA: TGCGCCAGCGGGTTAGGAGGCCCCTCCGGAGGGCCACCCCTCCACTTT.

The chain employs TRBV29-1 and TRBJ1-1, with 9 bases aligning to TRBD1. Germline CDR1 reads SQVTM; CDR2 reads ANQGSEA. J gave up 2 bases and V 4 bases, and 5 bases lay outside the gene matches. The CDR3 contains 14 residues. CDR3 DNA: TGCAGCGTTGGGGGGACAGGGTACAACACTGAAGCTTTCTTT. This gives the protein CSVGGTGYNTEAFF.

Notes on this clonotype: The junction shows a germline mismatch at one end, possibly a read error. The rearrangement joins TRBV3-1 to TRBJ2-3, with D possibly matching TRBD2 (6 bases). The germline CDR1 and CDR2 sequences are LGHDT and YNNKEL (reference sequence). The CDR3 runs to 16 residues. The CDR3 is CASSPIAEPGTGTQYF. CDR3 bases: TGTGCCAGCAGCCCCATAGCGGAACCGGGCACAGGTACGCAGTATTTT.